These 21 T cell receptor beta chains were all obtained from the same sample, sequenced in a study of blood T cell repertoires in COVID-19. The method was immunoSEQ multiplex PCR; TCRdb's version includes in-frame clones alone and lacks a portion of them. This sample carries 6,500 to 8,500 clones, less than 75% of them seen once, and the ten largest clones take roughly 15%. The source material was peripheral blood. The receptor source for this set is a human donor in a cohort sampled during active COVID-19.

The CDR3 sequence is CASSFPGQGANIEKLFF. CDR3 nucleotide sequence: TGTGCCAGCAGTTTCCCGGGACAGGGGGCTAATATTGAAAAACTGTTTTTT. The chain carries TRBV28 and TRBJ1-4; TRBD1 matches 12 bases. The CDR3 is made up of 17 amino acids. V lost 3 bases to trimming and J lost 7 bases; unmatched junction nucleotides: 9. Per the germline V gene, CDR1 is MDHEN and CDR2 is SYDVKM.

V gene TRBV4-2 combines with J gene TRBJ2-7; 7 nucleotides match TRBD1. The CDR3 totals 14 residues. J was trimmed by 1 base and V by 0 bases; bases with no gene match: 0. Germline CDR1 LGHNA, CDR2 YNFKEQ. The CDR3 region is CASSQEGQSYEQYF. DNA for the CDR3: TGTGCCAGCAGCCAAGAGGGACAGTCCTACGAGCAGTACTTC.

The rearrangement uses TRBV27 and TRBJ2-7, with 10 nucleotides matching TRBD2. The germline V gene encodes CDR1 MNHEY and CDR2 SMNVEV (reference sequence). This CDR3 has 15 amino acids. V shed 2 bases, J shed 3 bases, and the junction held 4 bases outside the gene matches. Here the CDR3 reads CASSLRASGSYEQYF. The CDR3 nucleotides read TGTGCCAGCAGTTTAAGGGCTAGCGGGAGCTACGAGCAGTACTTC.

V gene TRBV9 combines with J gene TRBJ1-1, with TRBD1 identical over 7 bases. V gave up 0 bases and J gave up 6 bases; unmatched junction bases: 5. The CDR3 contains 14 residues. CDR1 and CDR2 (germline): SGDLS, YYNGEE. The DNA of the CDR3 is TGTGCCAGCAGCGTAGACTGGCAGGGGGCTGAAGCTTTCTTT. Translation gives CASSVDWQGAEAFF.

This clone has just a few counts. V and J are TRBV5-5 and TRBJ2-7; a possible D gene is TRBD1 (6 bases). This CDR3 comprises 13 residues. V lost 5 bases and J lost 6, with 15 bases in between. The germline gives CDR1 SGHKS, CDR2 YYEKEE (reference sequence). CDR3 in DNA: TGTGCCAGCAGGCTATACCTAGGGGGCGAGCAGTACTTC. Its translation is CASRLYLGGEQYF.

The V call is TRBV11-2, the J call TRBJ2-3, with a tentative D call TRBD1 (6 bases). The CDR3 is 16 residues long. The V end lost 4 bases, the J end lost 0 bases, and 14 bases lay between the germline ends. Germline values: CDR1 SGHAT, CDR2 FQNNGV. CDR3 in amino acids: CASSSEGQLSTDTQYF. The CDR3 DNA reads TGTGCCAGCAGCTCGGAAGGACAGCTGAGCACAGATACGCAGTATTTT. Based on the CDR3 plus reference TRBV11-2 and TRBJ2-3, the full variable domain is EAGVAQSPRYKIIEKRQSVAFWCNPISGHATLYWYQQILGQGPKLLIQFQNNGVVDDSQLPKDRFSAERLKGVDSTLKIQPAKLEDSAVYLCASSSEGQLSTDTQYFGPGTRLTVL.

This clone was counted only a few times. The CDR3 sequence is CASSDSGGPYNEQFF. The DNA for the CDR3 is TGTGCCAGCAGTGACTCAGGCGGGCCCTACAATGAGCAGTTCTTC. This chain uses TRBV6-4 with TRBJ2-1, with D possibly TRBD2 on 5 matching bases. Germline V gives CDR1 MRHNA, CDR2 SNTAGT. The CDR3 spans 15 residues. V was trimmed by 0 bases and J by 2 bases, leaving 8 bases between them.

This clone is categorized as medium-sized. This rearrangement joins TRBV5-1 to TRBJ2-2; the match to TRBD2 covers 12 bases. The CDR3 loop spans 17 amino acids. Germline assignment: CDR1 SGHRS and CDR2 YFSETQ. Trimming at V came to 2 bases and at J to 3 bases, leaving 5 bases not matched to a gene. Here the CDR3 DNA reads TGCGCCAGCAGCTTTCTAGCGGGAGGGATGGACACCGGGGAGCTGTTTTTT. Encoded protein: CASSFLAGGMDTGELFF.

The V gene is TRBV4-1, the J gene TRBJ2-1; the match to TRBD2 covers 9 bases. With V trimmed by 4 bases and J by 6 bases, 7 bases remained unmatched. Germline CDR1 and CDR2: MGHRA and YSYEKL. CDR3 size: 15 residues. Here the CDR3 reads CASSRGRALSNEQFF. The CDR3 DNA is TGCGCCAGCAGCCGCGGGAGGGCCCTCTCCAATGAGCAGTTCTTC.

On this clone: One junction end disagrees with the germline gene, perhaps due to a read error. CDR3 amino acids: CTRTGGWETQYF. The DNA for the CDR3 is TGTACCAGGACAGGGGGGTGGGAGACCCAGTACTTC. The chain combines TRBV28 with TRBJ2-5; 10 bases are shared with TRBD1. CDR3 length equals 12 residues. Germline CDR1 is MDHEN and CDR2 is SYDVKM.

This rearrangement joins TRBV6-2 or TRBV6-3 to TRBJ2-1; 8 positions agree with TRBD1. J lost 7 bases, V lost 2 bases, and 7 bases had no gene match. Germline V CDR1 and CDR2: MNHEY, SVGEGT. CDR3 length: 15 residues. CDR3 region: CASSYGPGGRNEQFF. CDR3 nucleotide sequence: TGTGCCAGCAGTTACGGGCCAGGGGGCAGAAATGAGCAGTTCTTC.

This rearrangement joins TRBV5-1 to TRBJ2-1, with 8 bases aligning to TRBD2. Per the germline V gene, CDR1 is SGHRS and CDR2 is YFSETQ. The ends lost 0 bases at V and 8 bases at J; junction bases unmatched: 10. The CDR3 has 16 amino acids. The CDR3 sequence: CASSLEVSGRADEQFF. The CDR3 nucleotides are TGCGCCAGCAGCTTGGAAGTGTCCGGGAGGGCCGATGAGCAGTTCTTC.

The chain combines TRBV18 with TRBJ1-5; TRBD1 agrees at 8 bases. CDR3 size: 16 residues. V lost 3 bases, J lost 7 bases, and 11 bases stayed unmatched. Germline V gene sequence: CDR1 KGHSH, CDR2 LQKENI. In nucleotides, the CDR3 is TGTGCCAGCTCACCGCTCGGACAGGGTAAGCGGCAGCCCCAGCATTTT. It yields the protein CASSPLGQGKRQPQHF.

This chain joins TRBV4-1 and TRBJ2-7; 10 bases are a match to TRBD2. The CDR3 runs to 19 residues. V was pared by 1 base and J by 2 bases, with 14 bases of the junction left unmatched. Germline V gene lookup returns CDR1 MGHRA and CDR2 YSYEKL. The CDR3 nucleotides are TGCGCCAGCAGCCAAGTGGTAGGGACTAGCGCCTATGGGGCCTACGAGCAGTACTTC. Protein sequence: CASSQVVGTSAYGAYEQYF.

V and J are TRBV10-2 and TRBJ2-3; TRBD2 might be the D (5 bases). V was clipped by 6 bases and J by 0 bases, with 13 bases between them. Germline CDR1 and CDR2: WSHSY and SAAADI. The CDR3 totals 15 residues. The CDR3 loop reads CASRLSASSTDTQYF. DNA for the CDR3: TGCGCCAGCAGACTTAGCGCCTCTAGCACAGATACGCAGTATTTT.

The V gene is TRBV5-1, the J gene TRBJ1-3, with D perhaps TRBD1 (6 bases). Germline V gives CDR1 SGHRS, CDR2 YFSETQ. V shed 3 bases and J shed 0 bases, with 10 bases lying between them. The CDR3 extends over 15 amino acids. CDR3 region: CASSWGQNSGNTIYF. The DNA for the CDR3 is TGCGCCAGCAGCTGGGGACAAAACTCTGGAAACACCATATATTTT.

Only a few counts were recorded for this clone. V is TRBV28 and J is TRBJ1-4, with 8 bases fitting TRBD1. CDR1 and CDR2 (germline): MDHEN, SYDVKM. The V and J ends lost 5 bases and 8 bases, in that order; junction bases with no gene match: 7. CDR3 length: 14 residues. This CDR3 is CASSRPTGVEKLFF. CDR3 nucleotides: TGTGCCAGCAGTCGACCGACAGGGGTGGAAAAACTGTTTTTT.

The CDR3 DNA reads TGTGCCAGCAAGAGCGCCTACAATGAGCAGTTCTTC. Translated, it gives CASKSAYNEQFF. The V gene is TRBV27, the J gene TRBJ2-1; no clear D. V lost 7 bases and J 2 bases, leaving 6 bases between the germline ends. The CDR3 covers 12 residues. Per the germline V gene, CDR1 is MNHEY and CDR2 is SMNVEV (reference sequence).

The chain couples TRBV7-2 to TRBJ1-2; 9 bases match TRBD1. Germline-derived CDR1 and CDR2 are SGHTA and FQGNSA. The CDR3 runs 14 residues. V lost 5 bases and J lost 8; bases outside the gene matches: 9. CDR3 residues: CASSQTGGAGGYTF. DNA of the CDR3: TGTGCCAGCAGCCAAACAGGGGGCGCGGGAGGCTACACCTTC.

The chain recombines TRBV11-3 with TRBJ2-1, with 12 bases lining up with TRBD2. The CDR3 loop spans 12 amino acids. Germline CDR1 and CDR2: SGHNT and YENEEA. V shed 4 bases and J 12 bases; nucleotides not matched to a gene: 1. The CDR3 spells CASSWTSGTQFF. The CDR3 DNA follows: TGTGCCAGCAGCTGGACTAGCGGGACGCAGTTCTTC.

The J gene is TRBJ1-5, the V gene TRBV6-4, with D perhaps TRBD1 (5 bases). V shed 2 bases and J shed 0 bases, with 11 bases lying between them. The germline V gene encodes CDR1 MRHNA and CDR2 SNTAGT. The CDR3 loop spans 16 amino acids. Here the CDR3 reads CASSDDRGNSNQPQHF. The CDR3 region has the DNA TGTGCCAGCAGTGACGATCGGGGGAATAGCAATCAGCCCCAGCATTTT.